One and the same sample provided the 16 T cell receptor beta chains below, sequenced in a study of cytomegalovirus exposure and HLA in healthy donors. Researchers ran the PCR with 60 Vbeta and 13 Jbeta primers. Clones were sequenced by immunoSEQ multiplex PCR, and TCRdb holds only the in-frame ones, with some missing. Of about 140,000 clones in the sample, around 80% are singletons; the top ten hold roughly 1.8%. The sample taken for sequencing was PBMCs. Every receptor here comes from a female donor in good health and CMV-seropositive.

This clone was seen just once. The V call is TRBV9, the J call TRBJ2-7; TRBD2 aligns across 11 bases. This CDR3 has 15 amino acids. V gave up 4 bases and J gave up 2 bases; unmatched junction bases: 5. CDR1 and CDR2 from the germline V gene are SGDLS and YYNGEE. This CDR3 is CASSLSGGGPYEQYF. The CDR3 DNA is TGTGCCAGCAGCCTTAGCGGGGGGGGTCCCTACGAGCAGTACTTC.

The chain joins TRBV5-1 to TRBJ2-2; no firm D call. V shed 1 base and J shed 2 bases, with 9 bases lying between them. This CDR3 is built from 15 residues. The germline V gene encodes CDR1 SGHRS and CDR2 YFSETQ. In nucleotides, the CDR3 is TGCGCCAGCAGCTTGATCCTCAGTAACACCGGGGAGCTGTTTTTT. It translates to CASSLILSNTGELFF.

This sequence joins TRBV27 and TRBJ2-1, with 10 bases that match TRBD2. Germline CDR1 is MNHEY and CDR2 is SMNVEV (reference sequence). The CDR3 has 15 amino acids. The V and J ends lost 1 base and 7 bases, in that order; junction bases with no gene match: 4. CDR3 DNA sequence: TGTGCCAGCAGTTTATTAGCGGGGGGAGTGAATGAGCAGTTCTTC. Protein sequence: CASSLLAGGVNEQFF.

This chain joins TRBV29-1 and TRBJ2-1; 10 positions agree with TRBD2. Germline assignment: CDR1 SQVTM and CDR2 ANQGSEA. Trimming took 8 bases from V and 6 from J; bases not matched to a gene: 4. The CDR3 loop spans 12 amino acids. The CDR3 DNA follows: TGCAGCAGGACTAGCGGAACCAATGAGCAGTTCTTC. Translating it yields CSRTSGTNEQFF.

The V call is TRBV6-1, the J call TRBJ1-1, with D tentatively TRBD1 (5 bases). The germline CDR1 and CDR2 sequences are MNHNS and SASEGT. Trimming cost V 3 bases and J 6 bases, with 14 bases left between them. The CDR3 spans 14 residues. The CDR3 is CASSEGGMIAEAFF. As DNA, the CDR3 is TGTGCCAGCAGTGAGGGGGGAATGATAGCTGAAGCTTTCTTT.

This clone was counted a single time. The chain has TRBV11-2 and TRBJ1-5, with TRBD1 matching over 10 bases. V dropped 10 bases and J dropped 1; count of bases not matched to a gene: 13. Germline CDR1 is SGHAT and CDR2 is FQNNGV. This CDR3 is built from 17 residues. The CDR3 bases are TGTGCCACCTGCCGGGGACAGGGGTGTAGGAGCAATCAGCCCCAGCATTTT. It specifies CATCRGQGCRSNQPQHF.

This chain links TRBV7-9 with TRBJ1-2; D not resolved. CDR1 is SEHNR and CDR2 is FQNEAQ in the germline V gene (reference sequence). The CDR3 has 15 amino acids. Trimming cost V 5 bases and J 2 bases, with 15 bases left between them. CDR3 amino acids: CASSQVLEINYGYTF. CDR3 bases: TGTGCCAGCAGCCAAGTGCTGGAGATCAACTATGGCTACACCTTC.

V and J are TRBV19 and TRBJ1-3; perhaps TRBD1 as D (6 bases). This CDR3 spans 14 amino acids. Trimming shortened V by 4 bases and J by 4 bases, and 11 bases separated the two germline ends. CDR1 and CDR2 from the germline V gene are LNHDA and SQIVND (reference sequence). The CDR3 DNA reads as TGTGCCAGTAGTACCGGACAGACGGGAAACACCATATATTTT. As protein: CASSTGQTGNTIYF.

CDR3 DNA sequence: TGTGCCTGTGGGGTTGACAGAAGCGCCAATAACTATGGCTACACCTTC. Amino acids: CACGVDRSANNYGYTF. J is TRBJ1-2 and V is TRBV30; tentative D call: TRBD1 (5 bases). Germline assignment: CDR1 GTSNPN and CDR2 SVGIG (reference sequence). This CDR3 contains 16 residues. V was cut by 6 bases and J by 1 base, with 21 bases left in between.

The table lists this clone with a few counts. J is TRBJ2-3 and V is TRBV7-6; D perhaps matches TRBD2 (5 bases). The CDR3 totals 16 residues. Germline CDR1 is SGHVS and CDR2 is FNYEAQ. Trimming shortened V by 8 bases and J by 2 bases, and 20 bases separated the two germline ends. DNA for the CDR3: TGTGCCAGCGTAAGCCCCGGGCGGGTATACACAGATACGCAGTATTTT. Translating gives CASVSPGRVYTDTQYF. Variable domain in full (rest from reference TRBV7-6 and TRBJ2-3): GAGVSQSPRYKVTKRGQDVALRCDPISGHVSLYWYRQALGQGPEFLTYFNYEAQQDKSGLPNDRFSAERPEGSISTLTIQRTEQRDSAMYRCASVSPGRVYTDTQYFGPGTRLTVL.

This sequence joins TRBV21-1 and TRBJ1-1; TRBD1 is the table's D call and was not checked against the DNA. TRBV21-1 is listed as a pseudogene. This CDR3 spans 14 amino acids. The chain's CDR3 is CASSTTGVDTEAFF. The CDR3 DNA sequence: TGTGCCAGCAGCACAACAGGGGTGGACACTGAAGCTTTCTTT.

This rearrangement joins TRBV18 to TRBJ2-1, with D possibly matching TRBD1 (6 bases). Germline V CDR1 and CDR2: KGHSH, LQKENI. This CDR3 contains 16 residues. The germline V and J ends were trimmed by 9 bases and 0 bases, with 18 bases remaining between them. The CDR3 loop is CASGGQSASSYNEQFF. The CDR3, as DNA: TGTGCCAGTGGAGGACAGAGCGCGAGCTCCTACAATGAGCAGTTCTTC.

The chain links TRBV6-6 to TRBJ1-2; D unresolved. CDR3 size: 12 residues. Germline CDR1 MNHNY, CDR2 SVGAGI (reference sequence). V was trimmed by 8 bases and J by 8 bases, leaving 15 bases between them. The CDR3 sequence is CASSRAIEGYTF. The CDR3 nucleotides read TGTGCCAGCTCGCGGGCTATAGAGGGCTACACCTTC.

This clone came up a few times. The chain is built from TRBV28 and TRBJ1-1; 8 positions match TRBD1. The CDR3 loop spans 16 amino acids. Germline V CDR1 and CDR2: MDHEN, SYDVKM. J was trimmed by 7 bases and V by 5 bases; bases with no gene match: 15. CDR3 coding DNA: TGTGCCAGCAGTCTCACCCCGGGACAGGTTCCTGTTGAAGCTTTCTTT. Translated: CASSLTPGQVPVEAFF.

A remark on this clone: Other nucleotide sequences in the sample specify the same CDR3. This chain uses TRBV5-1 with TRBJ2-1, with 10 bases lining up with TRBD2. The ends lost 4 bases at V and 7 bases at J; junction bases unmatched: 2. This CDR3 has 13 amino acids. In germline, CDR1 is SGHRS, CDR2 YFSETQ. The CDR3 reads CASSLGLANEQFF. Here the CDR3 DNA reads TGCGCCAGCAGCCTGGGACTAGCGAATGAGCAGTTCTTC.

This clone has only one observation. In DNA form, the CDR3 reads TGTGCCAGCAGCTTAGGGACAGGCTCCTACGAGCAGTACTTC. Its protein product is CASSLGTGSYEQYF. This chain joins TRBV7-3 and TRBJ2-7; 8 bases align to TRBD1. Germline V gene sequence: CDR1 SGHTA, CDR2 FQGTGA. This CDR3 has 14 amino acids. Trimming cost V 2 bases and J 0 bases; bases outside gene matches: 0.